Listed here are 17 T cell receptor beta chains from one sample, sequenced in a study of cytomegalovirus exposure and HLA in healthy donors. A multiplex PCR was run with 60 Vbeta primers and 13 Jbeta primers. The assay was immunoSEQ multiplex PCR, and TCRdb's table has in-frame clones only and misses some. The sample records roughly 150,000 clones, about 74% being singletons. Material: PBMCs. These receptors all stem from a male donor in good health and CMV-seronegative.

This clone appeared once. The chain recombines TRBV7-3 with TRBJ1-6, with TRBD1 as a possible D gene (5 bases). CDR3 length equals 13 residues. Between the trimmed V and J ends, which lost 5 bases and 6 bases, there was a span of 8 bases. Per the germline V gene, CDR1 is SGHTA and CDR2 is FQGTGA. The CDR3 loop reads CASSKGANSPLHF. CDR3 in DNA: TGTGCCAGCAGCAAAGGGGCTAATTCACCCCTCCACTTT.

This chain joins TRBV28 and TRBJ2-3; 8 positions agree with TRBD1. With 1 base clipped from V and 2 bases from J, the junction kept 5 bases outside the gene matches. Germline CDR1 and CDR2: MDHEN and SYDVKM. The CDR3 loop spans 16 amino acids. In DNA form, the CDR3 reads TGTGCCAGCAGTTTATCACAGGGGGGATCCACAGATACGCAGTATTTT. This encodes CASSLSQGGSTDTQYF.

This chain links TRBV5-4 with TRBJ1-1; D is unresolved. Trimming cost V 2 bases and J 1 base, with 9 bases left between them. The CDR3 loop spans 14 amino acids. From germline, CDR1 is SGHNT and CDR2 YYREEE (reference sequence). DNA of the CDR3: TGTGCCAGCAGCTTACGACTGACGAACACTGAAGCTTTCTTT. Translating gives CASSLRLTNTEAFF.

The V and J genes are TRBV6-6 and TRBJ1-1; D ambiguous. V gave up 6 bases and J gave up 4 bases, with 18 bases separating them. CDR1 and CDR2 from the germline V gene are MNHNY and SVGAGI (reference sequence). This CDR3 contains 15 residues. CDR3 coding DNA: TGTGCCAGCAGCCTCCCCGGGTTGGGTAGCACTGAAGCTTTCTTT. Protein: CASSLPGLGSTEAFF.

A few counts support this clone. The V call is TRBV19, the J call TRBJ1-2, with 7 nucleotides matching TRBD1. After removal of 4 bases from V and 4 bases from J, the junction contained 6 bases not matched to a gene. CDR3 length: 14 amino acids. Germline lookup yields CDR1 LNHDA and CDR2 SQIVND (reference sequence). The CDR3 reads CASSNIGTAYGYTF. CDR3 nucleotide sequence: TGTGCCAGTAGTAACATCGGGACAGCCTATGGCTACACCTTC.

V is TRBV11-2 and J is TRBJ2-7; D might be TRBD2 (5 bases). The CDR3 is 14 residues long. With 5 bases removed from V and 9 bases from J, the gap between germline ends came to 20 bases. Germline CDR1 SGHAT, CDR2 FQNNGV. The CDR3 here is CASSPTEAVRGQYF. DNA of the CDR3: TGTGCCAGCAGCCCCACGGAGGCCGTCCGGGGGCAGTACTTC. The complete variable domain, with remaining parts taken from reference TRBV11-2 and TRBJ2-7, reads EAGVAQSPRYKIIEKRQSVAFWCNPISGHATLYWYQQILGQGPKLLIQFQNNGVVDDSQLPKDRFSAERLKGVDSTLKIQPAKLEDSAVYLCASSPTEAVRGQYFGPGTRLTVT.

V gene TRBV4-1 combines with J gene TRBJ2-5; D ambiguous. The J call is doubtful: the DNA matches TRBJ2-7 better. The CDR3 contains 15 residues. The germline V gene encodes CDR1 MGHRA and CDR2 YSYEKL. The CDR3 coding sequence is TGCGCCAGCAGCCAAGACGGCGGATCAGACTACGAGCAGTACTTC. It is translated as CASSQDGGSDYEQYF.

This chain links TRBV7-9 with TRBJ2-7, with TRBD2 identical over 7 bases. J was trimmed by 2 bases and V by 11 bases; bases with no gene match: 9. The germline V gene encodes CDR1 SEHNR and CDR2 FQNEAQ (reference sequence). There are 13 residues in the CDR3. CDR3 sequence (DNA): TGTGCCGGCGGGGGACCCTCAACCTACGAGCAGTACTTC. It is translated as CAGGGPSTYEQYF.

The genes are TRBV10-3 and TRBJ2-5, with TRBD2 as a possible D gene (5 bases). CDR3 size: 10 residues. In germline, CDR1 is ENHRY, CDR2 SYGVKD. V was shortened by 10 bases and J by 5 bases, with 8 bases between the two germline ends. The CDR3 nucleotides are TGTGCCACCCGGGGTGAGACCCAGTACTTC. Translation gives CATRGETQYF.

The V gene is TRBV28, the J gene TRBJ2-2; D possibly corresponds to TRBD1 (6 bases). V was shortened by 9 bases and J by 6 bases, with 17 bases between the two germline ends. The CDR3 is 14 amino acids. Germline lookup yields CDR1 MDHEN and CDR2 SYDVKM. The DNA for the CDR3 is TGTGCCAGTGGGACAAACTCAAATGCCGGGGAGCTGTTTTTT. Amino acid sequence: CASGTNSNAGELFF.

The chain links TRBV5-1 to TRBJ1-1, with D hard to call. Germline values: CDR1 SGHRS, CDR2 YFSETQ. The V gene lost 0 bases and the J gene lost 7 bases, with 10 bases spanning the gap. The CDR3 extends over 13 amino acids. The CDR3 DNA follows: TGCGCCAGCAGCTTGGCCGGACTTGGTGAAGCTTTCTTT. This gives the protein CASSLAGLGEAFF.

This chain uses TRBV5-5 with TRBJ1-1, with TRBD1 as a possible D gene (6 bases). V gave up 1 base and J gave up 5 bases, with 12 bases separating them. This CDR3 has 14 amino acids. Germline V gene data show CDR1 as SGHKS and CDR2 as YYEKEE (reference sequence). CDR3 region: CASSLTGSQTEAFF. In DNA, the CDR3 is TGTGCCAGCAGCTTGACAGGGTCGCAGACTGAAGCTTTCTTT. The variable domain in full, with the rest retrieved from reference TRBV5-5 and TRBJ1-1, is DAGVTQSPTHLIKTRGQQVTLRCSPISGHKSVSWYQQVLGQGPQFIFQYYEKEERGRGNFPDRFSARQFPNYSSELNVNALLLGDSALYLCASSLTGSQTEAFFGQGTRLTVV.

This chain joins TRBV7-2 and TRBJ2-7; 7 positions match TRBD2. The germline V gene encodes CDR1 SGHTA and CDR2 FQGNSA. This CDR3 spans 14 amino acids. V gave up 5 bases and J gave up 5 bases; unmatched junction bases: 9. CDR3 sequence: CASSPSGGSHEQYF. CDR3 DNA: TGTGCCAGCAGCCCTTCGGGGGGTTCCCACGAGCAGTACTTC.

In its sample, this clone was seen a few times. The chain combines TRBV28 with TRBJ1-3, with D possibly TRBD1 on 5 matching bases. This CDR3 has 14 residues. V gave up 6 bases and J gave up 3 bases, with 12 bases separating them. Germline V gene data show CDR1 as MDHEN and CDR2 as SYDVKM. CDR3 DNA sequence: TGTGCCAGCAGGGCAGGGTTGAGTGGAAACACCATATATTTT. Residues: CASRAGLSGNTIYF.

The chain has TRBV19 and TRBJ1-2; no clear D gene. The germline gives CDR1 LNHDA, CDR2 SQIVND (reference sequence). V shed 4 bases and J shed 3 bases, with 12 bases lying between them. This CDR3 contains 14 residues. CDR3 DNA: TGTGCCAGTAGTAAAATTATATCGGACTATGGCTACACCTTC. As protein: CASSKIISDYGYTF.

The J gene is TRBJ2-1, the V gene TRBV18, with 12 positions matching TRBD2. The germline gives CDR1 KGHSH, CDR2 LQKENI. CDR3 length: 16 residues. With 2 bases clipped from V and 5 bases from J, the junction kept 4 bases outside the gene matches. CDR3: CASSPTTSGGNNEQFF. In DNA form, the CDR3 reads TGTGCCAGCTCACCAACCACTAGCGGGGGGAACAATGAGCAGTTCTTC.

The chain recombines TRBV4-3 with TRBJ1-4; D unclear. This CDR3 is built from 15 residues. The germline CDR1 and CDR2 sequences are LGHNA and YSLEER. The V and J ends lost 4 bases and 8 bases respectively, with 17 bases between them. CDR3 sequence (DNA): TGCGCCAGCAGCCGCTTGACCGGGGAGGAGGAAAAACTGTTTTTT. Protein product: CASSRLTGEEEKLFF.